This TCR beta chain was captured by sequencing in a study of blood T cell repertoires in COVID-19. Background on the study: PBMCs, B-cell-depleted T cells, or T cells provided the cDNA or gDNA that made up the material.

Trimming removed 7 bases at V and 3 bases at J, with 13 bases between. Germline V gene sequence: CDR1 LNHDA, CDR2 SQIVND (reference sequence). The CDR3 sequence is 14 residues long. As handled by the study authors: Nucleated cell counts were estimated from reference gene primer amplification. Using immunoSEQ multiplex PCR, the repertoire was profiled, and TCRdb retains in-frame clones only, with some absent. Clone size and V and J calls were adopted from that table, with D and trimming inferred from the DNA. This sample carries hundreds of thousands of clones, nearly 90% of them seen once, and the ten largest clones take 0.95% to 1.3%.

The sequenced sample consisted of peripheral blood. V and J are TRBV19 and TRBJ1-5; D not resolved. The receptor was derived from a woman in her thirties or forties with COVID-19, enrolled during active disease. The CDR3 here is CASKEAGFNQPQHF. The CDR3 DNA follows: TGTGCCAGTAAAGAGGCCGGATTCAATCAGCCCCAGCATTTT.